What follows are 8 T cell receptor beta chains derived from one specimen sequenced in a study of blood T cell repertoires in COVID-19. TCRdb's table, derived via immunoSEQ multiplex PCR, lists solely in-frame clones and lacks some. Of 85,000 to 120,000 clones listed, 84% are singletons. The sample was peripheral blood. Receptors originate from a human donor in a cohort sampled during active COVID-19.

A single count supports this clone. CDR3 in amino acids: CASRGASVYLSPLHF. The DNA of the CDR3 is TGTGCCAGCAGGGGGGCCTCGGTTTATCTTTCACCCCTCCACTTT. This chain joins TRBV27 and TRBJ1-6; the D gene is possibly TRBD1 (6 bases). Germline assignment: CDR1 MNHEY and CDR2 SMNVEV (reference sequence). The V end lost 6 bases, the J end lost 9 bases, and 18 bases lay between the germline ends. This CDR3 contains 15 residues.

J is TRBJ2-2 and V is TRBV5-1; 7 positions match TRBD2. This CDR3 region has 15 residues. The V gene end was trimmed by 0 bases and the J gene end by 4 bases; junction bases not matched to a gene: 3. Germline CDR1 SGHRS, CDR2 YFSETQ. The CDR3 spells CASSLAWGGTGELFF. Written as DNA, the CDR3 is TGCGCCAGCAGCTTGGCGTGGGGGGGCACCGGGGAGCTGTTTTTT. The whole variable domain, filled in from reference TRBV5-1 and TRBJ2-2, reads KAGVTQTPRYLIKTRGQQVTLSCSPISGHRSVSWYQQTPGQGLQFLFEYFSETQRNKGNFPGRFSGRQFSNSRSEMNVSTLELGDSALYLCASSLAWGGTGELFFGEGSRLTVL.

The chain combines TRBV7-2 with TRBJ2-7; tentative D call: TRBD2 (6 bases). Germline V gene lookup returns CDR1 SGHTA and CDR2 FQGNSA. The CDR3 extends over 14 amino acids. The V gene lost 5 bases and the J gene lost 2 bases, with 13 bases spanning the gap. The DNA of the CDR3 is TGTGCCAGCAGCCCAGGACGGGGGACCTACGAGCAGTACTTC. Translated: CASSPGRGTYEQYF.

DNA of the CDR3: TGTGCCAGCAGACAGTCCCGGGACAGGGGGAAGTACGAGCAGTACTTC. This translates into CASRQSRDRGKYEQYF. This sequence joins TRBV28 and TRBJ2-7, with 11 bases aligning to TRBD1. Germline lookup yields CDR1 MDHEN and CDR2 SYDVKM. V shed 6 bases, J shed 4 bases, and the junction held 11 bases outside the gene matches. The CDR3 runs to 16 residues.

The chain has TRBV7-3 and TRBJ2-5; the D gene is possibly TRBD2 (6 bases). Trimming stripped 5 bases from V and 1 base from J, with 11 bases between. There are 14 residues in the CDR3. Germline CDR1 is SGHTA and CDR2 is FQGTGA. For the CDR3, the DNA is TGTGCCAGCAGCCACAACGGGGGCCAAGAGACCCAGTACTTC. It is translated as CASSHNGGQETQYF.

The rearrangement joins TRBV5-1 to TRBJ1-1; 7 positions agree with TRBD1. The CDR3 has 13 amino acids. J gave up 7 bases and V 0 bases, and 3 bases lay outside the gene matches. CDR1 is SGHRS and CDR2 is YFSETQ in the germline V gene. The CDR3 DNA reads TGCGCCAGCAGCTTGGGAGGGACAGTTGAAGCTTTCTTT. This gives the protein CASSLGGTVEAFF.

CDR3 sequence: CASRPPGQGQGQPQHF. The CDR3 region has the DNA TGTGCCAGTAGACCTCCGGGACAGGGGCAAGGGCAGCCCCAGCATTTT. This rearrangement joins TRBV19 to TRBJ1-5; 10 nucleotides match TRBD1. The CDR3 has 16 amino acids. The germline V gene has CDR1 LNHDA and CDR2 SQIVND (reference sequence). Trimming took 6 bases from V and 7 from J; bases not matched to a gene: 12.

This chain connects TRBV6-6 to TRBJ2-1; 10 bases map to TRBD2. The CDR3 contains 17 residues. Trimming took 5 bases from V and 2 from J; bases not matched to a gene: 9. Germline values: CDR1 MNHNY, CDR2 SVGAGI (reference sequence). This CDR3 reads CASSHNTGLAAYNEQFF. CDR3 coding DNA: TGTGCCAGCAGTCATAACACCGGACTAGCGGCCTACAATGAGCAGTTCTTC.